This TCR beta chain was sequenced for a study of CD4 and CD8 cells across lung adenocarcinoma regions. Germline CDR1 reads ENHRY; CDR2 reads SYGVKD. V lost 3 bases and J 4 bases, leaving 8 bases between the germline ends. The CDR3 loop spans 13 amino acids. TCRdb independently ran MiXCR on the PCR reads; one entry per CDR3 protein. In the table there are 20,000 to 25,000 distinct CDR3 sequences, roughly 54% of which are singletons. By its share, this clonotype is medium-sized. Donors had localized lung adenocarcinoma, a non-small cell lung cancer. The V and J genes are TRBV10-3 and TRBJ2-3; D unresolved. The receptor was isolated from a female donor with lung adenocarcinoma. The CD4 and CD8 labels of this study may be unreliable. The sample taken for sequencing was CD8+ T cells from the center of a lung tumor. This CDR3 is CAISDLISDTQYF. The CDR3 nucleotides read TGTGCCATCAGTGACCTAATTTCAGATACGCAGTATTTT.